Listed below are T cell receptor beta chains from one sample, sequenced in a study of blood T cell repertoires in COVID-19. Generated by immunoSEQ multiplex PCR, the TCRdb table keeps only in-frame clones and is missing some. The data hold tens of thousands of clones, with 70% to 90% observed a single time. The sequenced sample was peripheral blood. The receptors originated from a man in his 60s with acute or convalescent COVID-19. Each CDR3 is given with its conserved first and last residue. The D gene is left open where the match is weak. Size is stated for part of the rows, as once, few or many counts, or as a class when the clone is expanded.

v_call	j_call	clone_size	d_call	cdr3_nt	cdr3_aa
TRBV11-3	TRBJ1-6	.	.	TGTGCCAGCAGCTTAGGCCTCGGGGATGGCGATTCACCCCTCCACTTT	CASSLGLGDGDSPLHF
TRBV5-1	TRBJ1-3	.	TRBD1	TGCGCCAGCAGCTTGGGGACAGGCGTCTCTGGAAACACCATATATTTT	CASSLGTGVSGNTIYF
TRBV2	TRBJ2-7	once	TRBD1	TGTGCCAGCAGGGTGGACAGGGGGCTTTCCGAGCAGTACTTC	CASRVDRGLSEQYF
TRBV18	TRBJ2-3	.	TRBD2	TGTGCCAGCTCACCCGGGACTAGCGGGAGCTATACGCAGTATTTT	CASSPGTSGSYTQYF
TRBV4-3	TRBJ2-1	.	TRBD2	TGCGCCAGCAGCGGCTCCGGGACTAGCGACTACAATGAGCAGTTCTTC	CASSGSGTSDYNEQFF
TRBV5-1	TRBJ1-4	.	TRBD1	TGCGCCAGCAGCTCGGGACAGCCAACTAATGAAAAACTGTTTTTT	CASSSGQPTNEKLFF
TRBV19	TRBJ2-3	.	TRBD2	TGTGCCAGTAGCTCTAGCGGGATGGGCCTTACGCAGTATTTT	CASSSSGMGLTQYF
TRBV7-9	TRBJ2-7	.	.	TGTGCCAGCAGCCCGCGGCTAGCCCGATTCTACGAGCAGTACTTC	CASSPRLARFYEQYF
TRBV6-5	TRBJ1-1	.	.	TGTGCCAGCAGACCTGACAGGACGAACACTGAAGCTTTCTTT	CASRPDRTNTEAFF
TRBV3-1/TRBV3-2	TRBJ1-3	.	.	TGTGCCAGCAGCCCTTCGACGACATCAGGAAACACCATATATTTT	CASSPSTTSGNTIYF
TRBV5-1	TRBJ1-1	.	.	TGCGCCAGCAGCTTAACAGGGATGAACACTGAAGCTTTCTTT	CASSLTGMNTEAFF
TRBV24-1	TRBJ2-7	.	TRBD2	TGTGCCACCAGTGATTTGACCCCAATGAGCGGGAGGGCTTACGAGCAGTACTTC	CATSDLTPMSGRAYEQYF
TRBV29-1	TRBJ1-5	once	TRBD1	TGCAGCGTTGTGCGCGACAGGGGGCGATTCTATAGCAATCAGCCCCAGCATTTT	CSVVRDRGRFYSNQPQHF
TRBV7-2	TRBJ1-2	.	TRBD1	TGTGCCAGCAGCTTTCGGGACAGGGGATTGGGAGGCTACACCTTC	CASSFRDRGLGGYTF
TRBV4-1	TRBJ1-2	.	.	TGCGCCAGCAGCCACTCTCGGGAGGCAGGGAATGGCTACACCTTC	CASSHSREAGNGYTF
TRBV7-9	TRBJ2-7	.	.	TGTGCCAGCCGATCCCCCGGTCCGGGGGAGCAGTACTTC	CASRSPGPGEQYF
TRBV7-2	TRBJ2-2	.	.	TGTGCCAGCAGCAATAAAAACACCGGGGAGCTGTTTTTT	CASSNKNTGELFF
TRBV7-2	TRBJ2-5	.	.	TGTGCCAGCACCGCCAGTCTTATCTCCGTTAAAGAGACCCAGTACTTC	CASTASLISVKETQYF
TRBV27	TRBJ2-5	.	.	TGTGCCAGCAGTCCCGGGATTTTAAGTTTCGGAGAGACCCAGTACTTC	CASSPGILSFGETQYF
TRBV14	TRBJ1-1	.	TRBD1	TGTGCCAGCAGCTTACGGACAGGGACAAGAAACACTGAAGCTTTCTTT	CASSLRTGTRNTEAFF
TRBV24-1	TRBJ1-1	once	.	TGTGCCTCTCAAAGGTCGGGAAACACTGAAGCTTTCTTT	CASQRSGNTEAFF
TRBV4-2	TRBJ2-7	.	TRBD2	TGTGCCAGCAGCCAAGACCAGCGGGACGCCTACGAGCAGTACTTC	CASSQDQRDAYEQYF
TRBV4-2	TRBJ2-2	.	.	TGTGCCAGCAGCCAAGATCAAACCGGGGAGCTGTTTTTT	CASSQDQTGELFF
TRBV19	TRBJ2-1	.	TRBD2	TGTGCCAGTAGTACCCTAGCGGGAGCCGGAAATGAGCAGTTCTTC	CASSTLAGAGNEQFF
TRBV7-8	TRBJ1-1	.	.	TGTGCCAGCAGCTTAAAATTGTGGTGGGCAGGGACACAGAACACTGAAGCTTTCTTT	CASSLKLWWAGTQNTEAFF
TRBV7-2	TRBJ1-4	.	TRBD1	TGTGCCAGCAGCTTATGGACAGGCTCCAATGAAAAACTGTTTTTT	CASSLWTGSNEKLFF
TRBV6-5	TRBJ2-7	.	.	TGTGCCAGCGCCCCGACACAAAAGGACGAGCAGTACTTC	CASAPTQKDEQYF
TRBV4-3	TRBJ2-2	.	.	TGCGCCAGCAGTTTCGGGAGTTGGACCGGGGAGCTGTTTTTT	CASSFGSWTGELFF
TRBV15	TRBJ1-4	.	.	TGTGCCACCAGCAGATCAGAGGTCCGGTGGGAAAAACTGTTTTTT	CATSRSEVRWEKLFF